The T cell receptor (beta chain) described here comes from a study of blood T cell repertoires in COVID-19. Looking at the study overall: Samples came from the United States, Italy and Spain, spanning acute and convalescent COVID-19.

Authors' processing steps: Estimation of nucleated cell counts relied on the amplification of reference gene primers. Some clones are missing from TCRdb's copy, which holds only in-frame ones; the method was immunoSEQ multiplex PCR. V and J calls and clone size are copied from that table; D and trimming were computed from the DNA. This sample has almost 400,000 clones, with around nine tenths found just once. Participant age was roughly 18 to 90 years, and participants resided in roughly 25 US areas. Resolution of symptoms, clearance, or two negative PCRs was present in recovered Cohort 3 donors. Material: PBMCs or T cells enriched from blood (not recorded which). This sequence was found in a young woman who had recovered from COVID-19.

The CDR3 here is CASSTTTSGKGDTQYF. For the CDR3, the DNA is TGTGCCAGCAGCACTACGACTAGCGGGAAAGGAGATACGCAGTATTTT. The rearrangement links TRBV7-9 to TRBJ2-3; 11 bases align to TRBD2. V shed 5 bases and J 5 bases; nucleotides not matched to a gene: 9. The CDR3 has 16 residues. The germline CDR1 and CDR2 sequences are SEHNR and FQNEAQ (reference sequence).